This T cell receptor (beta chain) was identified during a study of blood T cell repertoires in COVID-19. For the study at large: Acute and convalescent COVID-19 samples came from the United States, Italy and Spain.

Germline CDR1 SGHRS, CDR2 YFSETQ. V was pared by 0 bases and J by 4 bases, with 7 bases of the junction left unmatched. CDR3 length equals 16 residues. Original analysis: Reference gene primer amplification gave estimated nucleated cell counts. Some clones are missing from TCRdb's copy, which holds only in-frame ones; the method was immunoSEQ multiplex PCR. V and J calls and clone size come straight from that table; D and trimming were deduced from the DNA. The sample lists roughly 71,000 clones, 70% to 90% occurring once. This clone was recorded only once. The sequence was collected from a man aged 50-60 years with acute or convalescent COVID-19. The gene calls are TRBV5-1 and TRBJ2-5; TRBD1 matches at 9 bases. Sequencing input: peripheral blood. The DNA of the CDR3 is TGCGCCAGCAGCTTGGCCCCGGGACAGGGAGGAGAGACCCAGTACTTC. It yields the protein CASSLAPGQGGETQYF.